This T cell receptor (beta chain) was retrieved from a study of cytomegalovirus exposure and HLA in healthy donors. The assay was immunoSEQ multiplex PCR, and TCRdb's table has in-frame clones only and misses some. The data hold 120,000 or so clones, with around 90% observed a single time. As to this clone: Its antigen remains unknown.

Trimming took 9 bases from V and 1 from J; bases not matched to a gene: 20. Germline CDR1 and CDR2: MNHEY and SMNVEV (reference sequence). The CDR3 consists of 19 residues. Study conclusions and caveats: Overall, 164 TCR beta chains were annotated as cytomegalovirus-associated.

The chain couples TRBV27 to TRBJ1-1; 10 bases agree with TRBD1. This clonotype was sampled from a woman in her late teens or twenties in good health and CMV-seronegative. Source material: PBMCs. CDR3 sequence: CASSRQGARLITRNTEAFF. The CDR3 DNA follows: TGTGCCAGTTCGCGACAGGGGGCGCGTTTGATCACCCGGAACACTGAAGCTTTCTTT.